This T cell receptor beta chain stems from a study of shared clonotypes between healthy human individuals. Study-wide findings and caveats: Blood was the only sampled material, and tissue repertoires likely differ.

There were only Caucasian adults among the donors, and all lived in Nashville, Tennessee. This clone has only a few counts. As yet, its antigen is unknown. V lost 6 bases, J lost 6 bases, and 7 bases lay in between. The V gene's germline CDR1 is DFQATT and CDR2 SNEGSKA (reference sequence). This CDR3 region has 10 residues. Sequencing was performed on unsorted PBMC DNA using ten immunoSEQ deep assay plates. In the authors' workflow: ImmunoSEQ gave junction-only sequences without quality scores, so filtering differed. TCRdb's copy holds only in-frame clones and misses some; the assay was immunoSEQ multiplex PCR. D and trimming were read from the DNA, whereas the V and J calls and clone size are those reported in that table. Of 450,000 to 500,000 clones listed, 81% are singletons.

The J gene is TRBJ2-3, the V gene TRBV20-1, with D hard to call. The source material was PBMCs. This clonotype was obtained from a woman aged 40 to 50 in good health. Some clones in this sample may be carry-over from other donors' samples. The CDR3: CSAPLDTQYF. The CDR3 DNA sequence: TGCAGTGCCCCCCTCGATACGCAGTATTTT.